Listed below are T cell receptor beta chains from one sample, sequenced in a study of CD4 T cells in relation to SARS-CoV-2 and coronaviruses. Profiling relied on immunoSEQ multiplex PCR, and the TCRdb table lists in-frame clones only, not all of them. This table holds approximately 60,000 clones, around 90% found once. Sequencing used naive CD4+ T cells from PBMCs. The receptors were gathered from an adult with COVID-19. CDR3s include the opening cysteine and the closing phenylalanine or tryptophan. D genes are given only for firm matches. Size values are once, few and many counts, or a class for expanded clones, and some rows have none.

J gene	V gene	D gene	clone size	CDR3 DNA	CDR3 protein
TRBJ2-2	TRBV19	NA	NA	TGTGCCAGTAGTTCCCGGGACTGGTATCCCGGGGAGCTGTTTTTT	CASSSRDWYPGELFF
TRBJ2-3	TRBV4-2	TRBD1	NA	TGTGCCAGCAGCCAAGCCAGACAGGGGATAACAGATACGCAGTATTTT	CASSQARQGITDTQYF
TRBJ2-7	TRBV5-6	NA	NA	TGTGCCAGCAGCGACACCCGTAGCTCCTACGAGCAGTACTTC	CASSDTRSSYEQYF
TRBJ2-2	TRBV10-3	NA	NA	TGTGCCATCAGTGACCCGGGACTTAACACCCCCGGGGAGCTGTTTTTT	CAISDPGLNTPGELFF
TRBJ2-5	TRBV20-1	NA	NA	TGCAGTGCTAGTACAGGAGGGCCAGTAAAGACCCAGTACTTC	CSASTGGPVKTQYF
TRBJ2-3	TRBV6-2/TRBV6-3	NA	NA	TGTGCCAGCAGCCCCCTAGTTGCAGATACGCAGTATTTT	CASSPLVADTQYF
TRBJ2-7	TRBV20-1	TRBD1	once	TGCAGTGCTAGTCCTTCGACAGGGGGAAGGGAGCAGTACTTC	CSASPSTGGREQYF
TRBJ2-7	TRBV7-9	TRBD1	NA	TGTGCCAGCAGCTTAGTTGAGACAGGGACCTACGAGCAGTACTTC	CASSLVETGTYEQYF
TRBJ2-7	TRBV9	TRBD1	NA	TGTGCCAGCAGCGGCCAGACAGGGAGTCTCTACGAGCAGTACTTC	CASSGQTGSLYEQYF
TRBJ2-7	TRBV5-1	TRBD2	NA	TGCGCCAGCAGCGCACTAGCGGGGAGCTCCTACGAGCAGTACTTC	CASSALAGSSYEQYF
TRBJ2-3	TRBV19	NA	NA	TGTGCCAGTAGTAAACCGACAGTCACAGATACGCAGTATTTT	CASSKPTVTDTQYF
TRBJ2-5	TRBV5-1	NA	once	TGCGCCAGCAGCTTGAGGTCGGGGGGCGAGACCCAGTACTTC	CASSLRSGGETQYF
TRBJ2-1	TRBV5-1	TRBD2	NA	TGCGCCAGCAGTGCGGGACTAGCGGGAGATCGCATCAACAATGAGCAGTTCTTC	CASSAGLAGDRINNEQFF
TRBJ2-7	TRBV6-1	NA	NA	TGTGCCAGCAGTGAACGGGCTACCTACGAGCAGTACTTC	CASSERATYEQYF
TRBJ2-3	TRBV5-1	NA	NA	TGCGCCAGCAGCGGGGGGTGGACTAGCACAGATACGCAGTATTTT	CASSGGWTSTDTQYF
TRBJ2-7	TRBV5-8	NA	NA	TGTGCCAGCAGCGACAGGCGCGACGAGCAGTACTTC	CASSDRRDEQYF
TRBJ2-7	TRBV30	TRBD1	once	TGTGCCTGGAGTGTACCCCGGACAGGGGCTCTAACTTACGAGCAGTACTTC	CAWSVPRTGALTYEQYF
TRBJ1-4	TRBV5-1	TRBD1	NA	TGCGCCAGCAGCTTGGGGGGACAGGCCTCAACTAATGAAAAACTGTTTTTT	CASSLGGQASTNEKLFF
TRBJ1-6	TRBV30	NA	NA	TGTGCCTGGAGTGTAACGGAAAATTCACCCCTCCACTTT	CAWSVTENSPLHF
TRBJ1-3	TRBV11-2	NA	NA	TGTGCCAGCAGCTTTTTACGGGCCCAAGGCTCTGGAAACACCATATATTTT	CASSFLRAQGSGNTIYF
TRBJ2-1	TRBV7-9	TRBD2	NA	TGTGCCAGCAGCTTCCCCGCGGGAGTGATGCACAATGAGCAGTTCTTC	CASSFPAGVMHNEQFF
TRBJ2-7	TRBV5-4	NA	NA	TGTGCCAGCAGCTTGGATTTGAGGGCTAGCTACTACGAGCAGTACTTC	CASSLDLRASYYEQYF
TRBJ2-1	TRBV11-2	TRBD2	NA	TGTGCCAGCAGCTTAGCTGCGGGAGGGTGGGATGAGCAGTTCTTC	CASSLAAGGWDEQFF
TRBJ1-5	TRBV4-2	NA	NA	TGTGCCAGCAGCCATGTCGGTAGCGATCAGCCCCAGCATTTT	CASSHVGSDQPQHF
TRBJ1-2	TRBV4-2	NA	few	TGTGCCAGCAGCCAATTGGGGGCAGATGAACATATCTATGGCTACACCTTC	CASSQLGADEHIYGYTF
TRBJ1-4	TRBV3-1/TRBV3-2	TRBD1	NA	TGTGCCAGCAGCCAAGCCCAGACAGGGTGGCCTAATGAAAAACTGTTTTTT	CASSQAQTGWPNEKLFF
TRBJ1-4	TRBV18	NA	NA	TGTGCCAGCTCGCTTCTACGGGACATTAATGAAAAACTGTTTTTT	CASSLLRDINEKLFF
TRBJ1-4	TRBV7-8	NA	NA	TGTGCCAGCAGCCCCGGTGGTGGAAAACTGTTTTTT	CASSPGGGKLFF
TRBJ1-1	TRBV2	NA	few	TGTGCCAGCAGTGAGGGAGGCACTGAAGCTTTCTTT	CASSEGGTEAFF
TRBJ2-3	TRBV12-1	NA	NA	TGTGCCAGCAGCGCGCTAACTCCTAGCGGGAGGGCCCCTAGACGAAACACAGATACGCAGTATTTT	CASSALTPSGRAPRRNTDTQYF
TRBJ2-7	TRBV2	TRBD2	NA	TGTGCCAGCAGTCGGACTAGCGGGAGCTACGAGCAGTACTTC	CASSRTSGSYEQYF
TRBJ1-4	TRBV5-1	TRBD1	NA	TGCGCCAGCAGCCCGGGACAGGTCGGGGAAAAACTGTTTTTT	CASSPGQVGEKLFF
TRBJ2-5	TRBV15	NA	NA	TGTGCCACCAGCAGAGATTTCATTGGGACCCAGTACTTC	CATSRDFIGTQYF
TRBJ2-3	TRBV30	TRBD1	once	TGTGCCTGGAGTGTGGGACAGGGGTCAGATACGCAGTATTTT	CAWSVGQGSDTQYF
TRBJ2-1	TRBV5-1	TRBD2	NA	TGCGCCAGCAGCCCAGTAGCGGGAAGGGGCCATGAGCAGTTCTTC	CASSPVAGRGHEQFF
TRBJ2-4	TRBV3-1/TRBV3-2	NA	NA	TGTGCCAGCAGCCAAGATACGGGAGCCAAAAACATTCAGTACTTC	CASSQDTGAKNIQYF
TRBJ2-7	TRBV28	NA	few	TGTGCCAGCAGTGAAAATGACGGGCCGTCCTACGAGCAGTACTTC	CASSENDGPSYEQYF
TRBJ2-6	TRBV3-1/TRBV3-2	TRBD2	NA	TGTGCCAGCAGCCTCCGACTAGCGGGAGGAGATGGGGCCAACGTCCTGACTTTC	CASSLRLAGGDGANVLTF
TRBJ2-7	TRBV18	NA	once	TGTGCCAGCTCACCGCCGGGGATCTACGAGCAGTACTTC	CASSPPGIYEQYF
TRBJ1-6	TRBV7-9	TRBD1	NA	TGTGCCAGCAGCCCCCTACAGGGGAATAATTCACCCCTCCACTTT	CASSPLQGNNSPLHF
TRBJ2-2	TRBV30	NA	NA	TGTGCCTGGAGTCTGACCAACACCGGGGAGCTGTTTTTT	CAWSLTNTGELFF
TRBJ2-7	TRBV28	NA	once	TGTGCCAGCAGCCCCCTGCGGAGCCCCGAGCAGTACTTC	CASSPLRSPEQYF
TRBJ2-7	TRBV6-5	NA	once	TGTGCCAGCAGGGGACCTAGGAGCGGTTACGAGCAGTACTTC	CASRGPRSGYEQYF
TRBJ2-5	TRBV6-5	TRBD2	NA	TGTGCCAGCACTGGCGGGGGGGTCAGGGAGACCCAGTACTTC	CASTGGGVRETQYF
TRBJ1-1	TRBV9	NA	NA	TGTGCCAGCAGCGTGGGGGACACACTGAACACTGAAGCTTTCTTT	CASSVGDTLNTEAFF
TRBJ1-1	TRBV18	NA	NA	TGTGCCAGCTTCGAATTCAGGGCCACTGAAGCTTTCTTT	CASFEFRATEAFF
TRBJ2-5	TRBV11-1	NA	NA	TGTGCCAGCAGCCGACAGCGAGGAGAGACCCAGTACTTC	CASSRQRGETQYF
TRBJ1-5	TRBV18	TRBD1	NA	TGTGCCAGCTCACCCGGACAGGGAAGTTCTCAGCCCCAGCATTTT	CASSPGQGSSQPQHF
TRBJ2-5	TRBV15	NA	NA	TGTGCCACCAGCAGAGAGACTATCGAGACCCAGTACTTC	CATSRETIETQYF
TRBJ1-2	TRBV30	NA	once	TGTGCCTGGAGTGATACAGGGAGGTTTGGCTACACCTTC	CAWSDTGRFGYTF
TRBJ2-2	TRBV12-3/TRBV12-4	NA	NA	NA	CASSFGAGELFF
TRBJ2-7	TRBV19	NA	NA	TGTGCCAGCCGGGGCCAGGGCCGAGCCCACGAGCAGTACTTC	CASRGQGRAHEQYF
TRBJ2-3	TRBV7-8	NA	NA	TGTGCCAGCAGCCGAGGACTGGATACGCAGTATTTT	CASSRGLDTQYF
TRBJ2-3	TRBV2	TRBD2	NA	TGTGCCAGCAGTGGGACCCGTCGGGGGGGAAGGAGCACAGATACGCAGTATTTT	CASSGTRRGGRSTDTQYF
TRBJ2-7	TRBV14	NA	NA	TGTGCCAGCAGCCACTCCTACGAGCAGTACTTC	CASSHSYEQYF
TRBJ2-3	TRBV11-2	NA	NA	TGTGCCAGCAGCCGCAGGGTATCAACAGATACGCAGTATTTT	CASSRRVSTDTQYF
TRBJ2-5	TRBV29-1	NA	NA	TGCAGCGTTGCAGGACAAGAGACCCAGTACTTC	CSVAGQETQYF
TRBJ1-1	TRBV19	TRBD1	NA	TGTGCCAGTAAACAGACAGGGCTGGACACTGAAGCTTTCTTT	CASKQTGLDTEAFF
TRBJ1-6	TRBV25-1	TRBD1	NA	TGTGCCAGCAGGCCACCTAACCCAGGGGGGAATTCACCCCTCCACTTT	CASRPPNPGGNSPLHF
TRBJ2-7	TRBV7-9	TRBD1	once	TGTGCCAGCAGCTTAGACAGGGGCACTGTCCACGAGCAGTACTTC	CASSLDRGTVHEQYF